A single sample gave rise to the 5 T cell receptor beta chains below, sequenced in a study of T-cell reconstitution after alpha-beta-depleted transplantation in children. The library targeted TCRbeta and was prepared with unique molecular identifiers. TCRdb fed the PCR reads into MiXCR, producing one record per CDR3 protein. Of about 91,000 distinct CDR3 sequences listed, 6.5% to 8.5% are singletons. The sequences come from PBMCs from the stem cell graft donor, collected from the stem cell graft. All receptors come from a human donor who donated a stem cell graft to a child with congenital amegakaryocytic thrombocytopenia.

This clonotype was observed at least ten times. The chain uses TRBV7-2 and TRBJ2-7; D possibly corresponds to TRBD1 (8 bases). V lost 5 bases and J 3 bases, leaving 17 bases between the germline ends. The CDR3 extends over 15 amino acids. CDR1 and CDR2 (germline): SGHTA, FQGNSA. The CDR3 region is CASSADRGGGYEQYF. The CDR3 coding sequence is TGTGCCAGCAGCGCCGACAGGGGCGGGGGCTACGAGCAGTACTTC.

This clonotype has at least ten counts. The rearrangement joins TRBV5-6 to TRBJ1-5; D not certain. The CDR3 extends over 14 amino acids. The germline V and J ends were trimmed by 0 bases and 7 bases, with 11 bases remaining between them. The germline V gene has CDR1 SGHDT and CDR2 YYEEEE. CDR3 nucleotide sequence: TGTGCCAGCAGCTTGGGAGACGGTGGCCAGCCCCAGCATTTT. Amino acid sequence: CASSLGDGGQPQHF. Looking up the rest from reference TRBV5-6 and TRBJ1-5 gives the full variable domain: DAGVTQSPTHLIKTRGQQVTLRCSPKSGHDTVSWYQQALGQGPQFIFQYYEEEERQRGNFPDRFSGHQFPNYSSELNVNALLLGDSALYLCASSLGDGGQPQHFGDGTRLSIL.

This clonotype has ten or more counts. This chain joins TRBV20-1 and TRBJ2-3; D gene uncertain. CDR1 is DFQATT, CDR2 SNEGSKA, per germline (reference sequence). V was shortened by 3 bases and J by 2 bases, with 12 bases between the two germline ends. The CDR3 is 14 amino acids. This chain's CDR3 is CSASKGTLTDTQYF. CDR3 sequence (DNA): TGCAGTGCTAGCAAGGGAACCCTCACAGATACGCAGTATTTT.

This clonotype came up many times. This sequence joins TRBV12-3 or TRBV12-4 and TRBJ2-4, with D possibly called TRBD1 or TRBD2 (6 bases each). V was shortened by 4 bases and J by 1 base, with 17 bases between the two germline ends. The CDR3 runs 17 residues. The chain's CDR3 is CASSSRSGAGAKNIQYF. In nucleotides, the CDR3 is TGTGCCAGCAGTTCCCGGTCGGGGGCGGGGGCCAAAAACATTCAGTACTTC.

There are many counts of this clonotype. This sequence joins TRBV5-1 and TRBJ2-1; D perhaps matches TRBD1 (6 bases). The V end was cut by 0 bases, the J end by 3 bases, with 10 bases between. The CDR3 runs to 15 residues. Per the germline V gene, CDR1 is SGHRS and CDR2 is YFSETQ. DNA for the CDR3: TGCGCCAGCAGCTTGGTGGGGGCTGACTACAATGAGCAGTTCTTC. This sequence encodes CASSLVGADYNEQFF.